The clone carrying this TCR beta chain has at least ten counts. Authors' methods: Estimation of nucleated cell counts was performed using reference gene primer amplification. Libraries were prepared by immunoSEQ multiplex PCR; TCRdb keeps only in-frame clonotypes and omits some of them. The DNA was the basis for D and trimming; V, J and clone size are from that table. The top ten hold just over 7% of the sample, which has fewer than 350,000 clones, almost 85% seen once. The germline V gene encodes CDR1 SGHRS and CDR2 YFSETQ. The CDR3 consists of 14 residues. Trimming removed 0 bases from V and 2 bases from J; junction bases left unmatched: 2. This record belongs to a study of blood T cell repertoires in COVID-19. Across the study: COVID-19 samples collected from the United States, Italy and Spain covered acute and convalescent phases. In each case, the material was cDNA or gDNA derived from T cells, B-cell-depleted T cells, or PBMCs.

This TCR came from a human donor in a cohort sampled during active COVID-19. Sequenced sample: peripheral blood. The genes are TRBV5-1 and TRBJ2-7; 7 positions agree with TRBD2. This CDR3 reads CASSLGLATYEQYF. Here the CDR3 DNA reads TGCGCCAGCAGCTTGGGACTAGCAACCTACGAGCAGTACTTC.